This T cell receptor (beta chain) was profiled in a study of identical twins' blood T cells. TCRdb re-called the 5' RACE reads with MiXCR, one entry per CDR3 protein. The data show hundreds of thousands of distinct CDR3 sequences, with approximately 30% seen just once and 5.5% to 6.5% held by the top ten. A few counts support this clonotype. This TCR came from a woman aged 18-55 years in good health. The sequencing input was PBMCs.

The CDR3 DNA follows: TGCAGTGCCAAGAACAGGGAAAGCAATCAGCCCCAGCATTTT. Translated: CSAKNRESNQPQHF. The chain couples TRBV20-1 to TRBJ1-5; tentatively, D is TRBD1 (6 bases). Trimming left V 6 bases short and J 1 base short, with 13 bases between. CDR1 is DFQATT, CDR2 SNEGSKA, per germline (reference sequence). This CDR3 contains 14 residues.